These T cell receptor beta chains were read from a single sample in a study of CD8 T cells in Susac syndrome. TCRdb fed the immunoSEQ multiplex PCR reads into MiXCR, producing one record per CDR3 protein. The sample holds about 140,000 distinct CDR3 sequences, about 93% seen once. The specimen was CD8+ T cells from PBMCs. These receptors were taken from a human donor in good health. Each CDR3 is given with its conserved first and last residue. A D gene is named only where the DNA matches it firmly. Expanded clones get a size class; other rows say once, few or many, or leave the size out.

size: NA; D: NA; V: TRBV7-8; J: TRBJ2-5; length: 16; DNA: TGTGCCAGCAGCTTATTGTCGGCCATACGTCAAGAGACCCAGTACTTC; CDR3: CASSLLSAIRQETQYF
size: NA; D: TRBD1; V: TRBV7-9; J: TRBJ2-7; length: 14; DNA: TGTGCCAGCAGCCTTCGGGACAGGGTCTACGAGCAGTACTTC; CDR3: CASSLRDRVYEQYF
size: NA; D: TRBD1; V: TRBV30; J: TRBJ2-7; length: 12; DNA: TGTGCCTGGACAGCAGGGGGCTACGAGCAGTACTTC; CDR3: CAWTAGGYEQYF
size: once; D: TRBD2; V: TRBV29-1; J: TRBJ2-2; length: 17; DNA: TGCAGCGTTGAAGATCAGGGAGCGGGAGCCCACACCGGGGAGCTGTTTTTT; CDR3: CSVEDQGAGAHTGELFF
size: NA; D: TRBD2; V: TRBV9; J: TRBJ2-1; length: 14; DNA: TGTGCCAGCGGCCAAGCGGGAGGACTGAATGAGCAGTTCTTC; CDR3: CASGQAGGLNEQFF
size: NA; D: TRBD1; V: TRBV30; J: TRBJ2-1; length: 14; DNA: TGTGCCTGGACTTGGGGACAGGGGGTCAATGAGCAGTTCTTC; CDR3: CAWTWGQGVNEQFF
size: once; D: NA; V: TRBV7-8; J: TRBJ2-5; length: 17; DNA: TGTGCCAGCAGCTTACCCGAGACAGATAAATTGAAAGAGACCCAGTACTTC; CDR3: CASSLPETDKLKETQYF
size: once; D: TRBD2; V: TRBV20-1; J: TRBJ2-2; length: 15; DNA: TGCAGTGCTAGAGAGCGGGAGGGCCCCCCCGGGGAGCTGTTTTTT; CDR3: CSAREREGPPGELFF
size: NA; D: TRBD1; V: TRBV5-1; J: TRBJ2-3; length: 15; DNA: TGCGCCAGCAGCCTCGGACAGGGGTGGGGAGATACGCAGTATTTT; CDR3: CASSLGQGWGDTQYF
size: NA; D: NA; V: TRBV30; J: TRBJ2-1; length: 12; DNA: TGTGCCTGGAGAGGACTTTACAATGAGCAGTTCTTC; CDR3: CAWRGLYNEQFF
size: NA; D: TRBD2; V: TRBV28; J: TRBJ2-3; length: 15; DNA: TGTGCCAGCAGCTATGAGCGGGGGTACACAGATACGCAGTATTTT; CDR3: CASSYERGYTDTQYF
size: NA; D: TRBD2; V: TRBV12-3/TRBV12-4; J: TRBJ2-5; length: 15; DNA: TGTGCCAGCACCAAGGAGCGGGAGGCTGGAGAGACCCAGTACTTC; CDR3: CASTKEREAGETQYF
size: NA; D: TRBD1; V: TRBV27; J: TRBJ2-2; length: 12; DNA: TGTGCCAGCAGCCCAGGGGGTGGGGAGCTGTTTTTT; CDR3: CASSPGGGELFF
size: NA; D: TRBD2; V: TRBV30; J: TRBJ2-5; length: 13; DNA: TGTGCCTGGACTAGCGGACTAATGGAGACCCAGTACTTC; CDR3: CAWTSGLMETQYF
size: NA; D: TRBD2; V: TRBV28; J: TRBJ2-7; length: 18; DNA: TGTGCCAGCAGTTTACCCCACTGGCGGGAGGGGAAATACTACGAGCAGTACTTC; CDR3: CASSLPHWREGKYYEQYF
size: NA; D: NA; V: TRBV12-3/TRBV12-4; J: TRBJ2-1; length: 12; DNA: TGTGCCAGCAGGGGGATGGGGAATGAGCAGTTCTTC; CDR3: CASRGMGNEQFF
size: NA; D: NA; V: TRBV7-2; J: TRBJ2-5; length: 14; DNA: TGTGCCAGCAGCTTAGACCGGGGAGCAGAGACCCAGTACTTC; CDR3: CASSLDRGAETQYF
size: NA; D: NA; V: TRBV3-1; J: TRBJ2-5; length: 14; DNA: TGTGCCAGCAGCCAAGGATCAGGGCAGGAGACCCAGTACTTC; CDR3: CASSQGSGQETQYF
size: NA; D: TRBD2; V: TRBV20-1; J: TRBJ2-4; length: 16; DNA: TGCAGTGCTGAGACCGTCCTAGCGGGAGCGCTCCACATTCAGTACTTC; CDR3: CSAETVLAGALHIQYF
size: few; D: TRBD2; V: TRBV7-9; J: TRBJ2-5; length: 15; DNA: TGTGCCAGCAGCTTAGTCGGGAGGGCCGAGGAGACCCAGTACTTC; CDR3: CASSLVGRAEETQYF
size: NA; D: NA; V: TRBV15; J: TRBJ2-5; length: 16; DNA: TGTGCCACCAGCTCCGTCTGGGGCGCCAACCAAGAGACCCAGTACTTC; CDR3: CATSSVWGANQETQYF
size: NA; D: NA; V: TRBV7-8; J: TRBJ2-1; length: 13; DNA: TGTGCCAGCAGCCGACTATCTGACAATGAGCAGTTCTTC; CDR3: CASSRLSDNEQFF
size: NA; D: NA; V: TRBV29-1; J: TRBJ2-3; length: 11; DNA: TGCAGCGTCTTTGACGGCGATACGCAGTATTTT; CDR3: CSVFDGDTQYF
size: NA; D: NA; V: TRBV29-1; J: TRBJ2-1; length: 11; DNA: TGCAGCGTCGCGGGGCCCACGGAGCAGTTCTTC; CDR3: CSVAGPTEQFF
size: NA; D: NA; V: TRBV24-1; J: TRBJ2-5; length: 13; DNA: TGTGCCACCATGTCTACCAACCAAGAGACCCAGTACTTC; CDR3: CATMSTNQETQYF
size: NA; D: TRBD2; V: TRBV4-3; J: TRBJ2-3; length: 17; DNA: TGCGCCAGCAGCCAAGGGGAGAGACTAGCGGGAGCAGATACGCAGTATTTT; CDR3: CASSQGERLAGADTQYF
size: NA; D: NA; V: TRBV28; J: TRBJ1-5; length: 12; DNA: TGTGCCAGCAGTCGGGGATGGCAGCCCCAGCATTTT; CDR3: CASSRGWQPQHF
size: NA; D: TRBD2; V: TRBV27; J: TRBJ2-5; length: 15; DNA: TGTGCCAGCAGTCTGGGGACTACCGGCGTGGAGACCCAGTACTTC; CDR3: CASSLGTTGVETQYF
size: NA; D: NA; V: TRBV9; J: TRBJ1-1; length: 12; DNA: TGTGCCAGCAGCGCAACGAACACTGAAGCTTTCTTT; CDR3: CASSATNTEAFF
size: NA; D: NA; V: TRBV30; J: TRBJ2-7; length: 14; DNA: TGTGCCTGGGGCCCGGGACGGGCCGTGGGAGAGCAGTACTTC; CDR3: CAWGPGRAVGEQYF
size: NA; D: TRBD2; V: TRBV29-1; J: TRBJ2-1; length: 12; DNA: TGCAGCGTTGATGGACTAGCGGGATCGGTGTTCTTC; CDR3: CSVDGLAGSVFF
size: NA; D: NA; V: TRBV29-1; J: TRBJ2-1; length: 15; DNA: TGCAGCGTTGGAAGACCAGGCTATTCAGACCGTGAGCAGTTCTTC; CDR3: CSVGRPGYSDREQFF
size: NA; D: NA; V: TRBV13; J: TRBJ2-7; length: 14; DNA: TGTGCCAGCAGCCCGCCAGGGGAGGCCTACGAGCAGTACTTC; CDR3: CASSPPGEAYEQYF
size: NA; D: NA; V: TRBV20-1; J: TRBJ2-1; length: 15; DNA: TGCAGTGCTCCCCCTGGAACGCGGAACTACAATGAGCAGTTCTTC; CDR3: CSAPPGTRNYNEQFF
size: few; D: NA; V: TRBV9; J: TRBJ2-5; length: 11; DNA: TGTGCCAGCAGCGTAGCTGAGACCCAGTACTTC; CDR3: CASSVAETQYF
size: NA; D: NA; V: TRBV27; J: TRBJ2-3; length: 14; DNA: TGTGCCAGCAGTTTTGCTAGTACGGCAGATACGCAGTATTTT; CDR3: CASSFASTADTQYF
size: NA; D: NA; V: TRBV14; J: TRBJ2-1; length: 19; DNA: TGTGCCAGCAGCCAAGATCTCTACTACGGGAGAGTTTCGGACAATGAGCAGTTCTTC; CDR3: CASSQDLYYGRVSDNEQFF
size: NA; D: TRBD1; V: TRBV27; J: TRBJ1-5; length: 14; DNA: TGTGCCAGCAGCCCGACAGGGCGCAATCAGCCCCAGCATTTT; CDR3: CASSPTGRNQPQHF
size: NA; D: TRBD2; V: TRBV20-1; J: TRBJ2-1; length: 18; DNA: TGCAGTGCTAGAGGCCTGAATCGCGGGAGGATCTCCTACAATGAGCAGTTCTTC; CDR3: CSARGLNRGRISYNEQFF
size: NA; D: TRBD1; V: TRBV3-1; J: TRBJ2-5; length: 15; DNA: TGTGCCAGCAGCCAAGATGCCGGGACAGGGGAGACCCAGTACTTC; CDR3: CASSQDAGTGETQYF
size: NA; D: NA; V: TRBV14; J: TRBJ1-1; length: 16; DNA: TGTGCCAGCAGCCAAGGCATCGTGTCAATACACACTGAAGCTTTCTTT; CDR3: CASSQGIVSIHTEAFF
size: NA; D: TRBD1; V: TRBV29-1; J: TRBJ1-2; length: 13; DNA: TGCAGCGCCCCGGGACAGGGAGACTATGGCTACACCTTC; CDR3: CSAPGQGDYGYTF
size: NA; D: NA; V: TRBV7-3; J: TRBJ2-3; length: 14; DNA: TGTGCCAGCAGCTCAGGGCTGGGTTCAGATACGCAGTATTTT; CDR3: CASSSGLGSDTQYF
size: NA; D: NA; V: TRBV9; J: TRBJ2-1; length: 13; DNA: TGTGCCAGCAGCGTAACGGGGTGGGATGAGCAGTTCTTC; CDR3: CASSVTGWDEQFF
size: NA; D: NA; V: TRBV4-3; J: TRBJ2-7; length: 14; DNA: TGCGCCAGCAGCCAGTCCTACAGGGCTAACGAGCAGTACTTC; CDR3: CASSQSYRANEQYF
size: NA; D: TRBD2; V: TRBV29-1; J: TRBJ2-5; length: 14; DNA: TGCAGCGTTGTTGCGCGGGAGTTCCCAGAGACCCAGTACTTC; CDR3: CSVVAREFPETQYF
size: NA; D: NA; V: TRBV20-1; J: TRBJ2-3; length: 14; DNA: TGCAGTGCTAGTGGCGGGGTTAGCACAGATACGCAGTATTTT; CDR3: CSASGGVSTDTQYF
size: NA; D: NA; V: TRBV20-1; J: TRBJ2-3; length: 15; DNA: TGCAGTGCTAGGGACTACTTCGGGGGAGTCGATACGCAGTATTTT; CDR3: CSARDYFGGVDTQYF
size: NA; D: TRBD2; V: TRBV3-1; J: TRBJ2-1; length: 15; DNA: TGTGCCAGCAGCCCCGACCGGGAGGGTTACAATGAGCAGTTCTTC; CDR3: CASSPDREGYNEQFF
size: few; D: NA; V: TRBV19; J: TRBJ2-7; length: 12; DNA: TGTGCCAGTAGTTTAGGTCACTACGAGCAGTACTTC; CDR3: CASSLGHYEQYF
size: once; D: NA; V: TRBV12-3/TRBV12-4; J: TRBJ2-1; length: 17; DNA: TGTGCCAGCAGCCCCACGGGTGTTGGGCCCCCGTACAATGAGCAGTTCTTC; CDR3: CASSPTGVGPPYNEQFF
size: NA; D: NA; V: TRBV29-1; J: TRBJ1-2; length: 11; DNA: TGCAGCGTTGCGACGGTTTATGGCTACACCTTC; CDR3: CSVATVYGYTF
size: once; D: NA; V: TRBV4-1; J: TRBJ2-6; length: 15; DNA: TGCGCCAGCAGCCAAGATCGGCGCGGTGTCAACGTCCTGACTTTC; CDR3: CASSQDRRGVNVLTF